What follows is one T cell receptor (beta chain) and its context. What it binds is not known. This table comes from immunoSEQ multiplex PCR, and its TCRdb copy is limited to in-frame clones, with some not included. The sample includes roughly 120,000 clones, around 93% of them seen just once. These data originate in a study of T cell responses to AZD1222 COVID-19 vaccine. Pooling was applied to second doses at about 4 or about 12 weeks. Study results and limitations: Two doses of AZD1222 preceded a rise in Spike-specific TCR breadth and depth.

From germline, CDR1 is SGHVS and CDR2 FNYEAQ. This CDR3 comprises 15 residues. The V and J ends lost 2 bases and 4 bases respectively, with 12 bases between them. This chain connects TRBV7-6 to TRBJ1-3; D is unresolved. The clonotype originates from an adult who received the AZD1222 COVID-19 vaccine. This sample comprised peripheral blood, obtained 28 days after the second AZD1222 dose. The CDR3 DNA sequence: TGTGCCAGCAGCTTATCGGCGGCAGGCGGAAACACCATATATTTT. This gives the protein CASSLSAAGGNTIYF.